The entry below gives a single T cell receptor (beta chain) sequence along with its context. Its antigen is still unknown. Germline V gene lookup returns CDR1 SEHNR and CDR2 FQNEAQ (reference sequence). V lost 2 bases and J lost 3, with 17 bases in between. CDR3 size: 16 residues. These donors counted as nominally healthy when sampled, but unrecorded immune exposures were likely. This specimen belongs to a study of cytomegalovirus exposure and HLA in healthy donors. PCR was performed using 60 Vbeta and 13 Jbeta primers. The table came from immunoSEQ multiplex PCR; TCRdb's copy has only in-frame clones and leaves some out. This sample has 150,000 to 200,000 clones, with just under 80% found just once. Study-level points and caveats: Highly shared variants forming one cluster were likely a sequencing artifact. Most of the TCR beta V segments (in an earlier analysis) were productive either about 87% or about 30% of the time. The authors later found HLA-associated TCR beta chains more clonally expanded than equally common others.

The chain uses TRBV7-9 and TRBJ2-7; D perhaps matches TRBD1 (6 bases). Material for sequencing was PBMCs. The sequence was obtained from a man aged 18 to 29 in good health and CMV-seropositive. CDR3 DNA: TGTGCCAGCAGCTTAATCCATCAACAGGGAGACTACGAGCAGTACTTC. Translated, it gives CASSLIHQQGDYEQYF.